This T cell receptor beta chain was found in a study of tumor-infiltrating lymphocytes in primary liver carcinoma. Study-wide background: Productive TCRbeta read counts per sample ran from roughly 3.5 to 7 million and were similar across tissue types.

Co-extraction of both nucleic acids (RNA and DNA) used roughly 18-32 mg of unsorted bulk tissue. Total RNA (approximately 0.5 ug) served as template for TCR beta cDNA synthesis primed by a constant-region primer. Three nested multiplex PCR rounds, a slightly modified ARM-PCR, produced the libraries for TCR beta. TCRdb re-called the multiplex PCR reads through MiXCR, storing one row per CDR3 protein. Seen here are approximately 100,000 distinct CDR3 sequences, about 70% observed once, and the top ten hold 9.5% to 15%. With respect to this clonotype: Antigen: not known. The junction does not match germline at one end; this may be a read error.

General study findings and limits: Tumors had a significantly higher top-250-clone fraction than blood (p = 0.039).

The sequenced sample was liver tumor tissue from sampling region 2. Subset: tumor region T2, inferior pole. This TCR derives from a woman aged 55-69 years with primary liver carcinoma and hepatitis B virus infection.

CDR3 in amino acids: CVSSITSGRIRETQYF. The CDR3 bases are TGTGTCAGTAGTATAACTAGCGGGAGAATAAGGGAGACCCAGTACTTC. The V call is TRBV19, the J call TRBJ2-5, with TRBD2 matching 11 bases. CDR1 and CDR2 (germline): LNHDA, SQIVND (reference sequence). This CDR3 has 16 amino acids.